Below are 16 T cell receptor beta chains sequenced from a single sample in a study of regulatory T cells in long-lasting Graves disease. As to time point: newly diagnosed GD, antithyroid drugs for less than 3 months. The authors made the TCR library using RNA they extracted from PBMCs. To make TCR beta libraries, researchers used iRepertoire HTBI primers and Arm-PCR of CDR3 regions. A single record per CDR3 protein comes from TCRdb applying MiXCR to the multiplex PCR reads. The sample has about 380,000 distinct CDR3 sequences, less than 20% seen once. This specimen consisted of peripheral blood mononuclear cells (PBMCs), obtained at new diagnosis, from a patient treated with antithyroid drugs. The receptors originated from a female donor with Graves disease.

This clonotype appeared many times. V usage is TRBV11-2 and J usage is TRBJ1-1, with D unresolved. From germline, CDR1 is SGHAT and CDR2 FQNNGV. Trimming stripped 6 bases from V and 3 bases from J, with 11 bases between. CDR3 length: 13 residues. The CDR3 here is CASSSHLDTEAFF. CDR3 DNA: TGTGCCAGCAGTTCCCATCTGGACACTGAAGCTTTCTTT.

This clonotype has ten or more counts. The chain joins TRBV4-1 to TRBJ2-3, with a weak D call TRBD1 (5 bases). V was trimmed by 7 bases and J by 6 bases, leaving 17 bases between them. Germline assignment: CDR1 MGHRA and CDR2 YSYEKL. This CDR3 region has 14 residues. The CDR3 loop reads CASTYRSDEDTQYF. The CDR3 coding sequence is TGCGCCAGCACATACAGGTCCGATGAGGATACGCAGTATTTT.

This clonotype was picked up many times. This chain connects TRBV28 to TRBJ2-5; 11 bases map to TRBD2. The CDR3 is 18 residues long. V lost 4 bases and J lost 5; bases outside the gene matches: 15. Germline V gene sequence: CDR1 MDHEN, CDR2 SYDVKM. CDR3 nucleotide sequence: TGTGCCAGCAGTTCCAGACTAGCGGGAAAGGTCCGGGCGGAGACCCAGTACTTC. This encodes CASSSRLAGKVRAETQYF.

About this clonotype: A much larger clone differs from this one at a single base, so this may be a read error. The chain couples TRBV5-1 to TRBJ1-2, with a tentative D call TRBD1 (6 bases). CDR3 size: 13 residues. Per germline, CDR1 SGHRS and CDR2 YFSETQ. V lost 5 bases and J lost 5, with 13 bases in between. CDR3 in amino acids: CASSPDRPYGYTF. CDR3 DNA sequence: TGCGCCAGCAGTCCGGACAGACCTTATGGCTACACCTTC.

The rearrangement links TRBV5-1 to TRBJ1-1; TRBD1 might be the D (6 bases). This CDR3 is built from 13 residues. Germline values: CDR1 SGHRS, CDR2 YFSETQ. V was cut by 4 bases and J by 3 bases, with 10 bases left in between. This CDR3 is CASSAGAHTEAFF. CDR3 DNA sequence: TGCGCCAGCAGCGCGGGGGCTCACACTGAAGCTTTCTTT.

A single count supports this clonotype. The rearrangement joins TRBV7-2 to TRBJ2-1; a weak D match, TRBD1 (6 bases). The CDR3 covers 13 residues. Germline loops: CDR1 SGHTA, CDR2 FQGNSA. V was shortened by 4 bases and J by 7 bases, with 11 bases between the two germline ends. The CDR3 DNA reads TGTGCCAGCAGCTCGATTAGGGGGAATGAGCAGTTCTTC. Protein sequence: CASSSIRGNEQFF.

This rearrangement joins TRBV7-2 to TRBJ1-6; TRBD1 matches 10 bases. V shed 5 bases and J 10 bases; nucleotides not matched to a gene: 14. The CDR3 contains 17 residues. CDR1 and CDR2 (germline): SGHTA, FQGNSA. DNA for the CDR3: TGTGCCAGCAGCGGGGACAGGGGTGGGAAAGTACGATCACCCCTCCACTTT. It yields the protein CASSGDRGGKVRSPLHF.

This clonotype was counted at least ten times. The rearrangement joins TRBV15 to TRBJ1-1, with D unresolved. Germline V gives CDR1 LNHNV, CDR2 YYDKDF (reference sequence). V was shortened by 5 bases and J by 7 bases, with 14 bases between the two germline ends. The CDR3 runs to 13 residues. The CDR3 DNA is TGTGCCACCAGCTCCCAAAGAGGGTTTGAAGCTTTCTTT. Residues: CATSSQRGFEAFF.

In this sample, this clonotype turned up many times. The rearrangement links TRBV20-1 to TRBJ2-1; 7 nucleotides match TRBD2. The germline CDR1 and CDR2 sequences are DFQATT and SNEGSKA (reference sequence). The CDR3 runs 15 residues. The junction had 4 bases not matched to a gene; V was cut back by 0 bases and J by 2 bases. CDR3 residues: CSARDTRETYNEQFF. CDR3 nucleotide sequence: TGCAGTGCTAGAGACACGCGGGAGACCTACAATGAGCAGTTCTTC.

Details on this clonotype: A single base is all that separates this from a far larger clone, so a read error is likely. This chain links TRBV7-2 with TRBJ2-3, with 11 positions matching TRBD2. The DNA end is a closer match to TRBJ2-5, so the J assignment may be wrong. CDR3 length: 18 residues. CDR1 is SGHTA, CDR2 FQGNSA, per germline. As DNA, the CDR3 is TGTGCCTGCAGCTTGGTACTAGCGGGAGAAGGTTTGAGAGAGACCCAGTACTTC. This gives the protein CACSLVLAGEGLRETQYF.

This clonotype was detected many times. The rearrangement links TRBV24-1 to TRBJ2-7; D is ambiguous. Germline CDR1 is KGHDR and CDR2 is SFDVKD. This CDR3 is 13 amino acids long. Trimming removed 7 bases at V and 0 bases at J, with 9 bases between. The CDR3 reads CATSQRNSYEQYF. CDR3 bases: TGTGCCACCAGCCAGCGTAACTCCTACGAGCAGTACTTC.

This clonotype was seen ten or more times. Here the CDR3 reads CASSRLLGQGGTEAFF. The DNA for the CDR3 is TGCGCCAGCAGCCGTTTACTGGGACAGGGGGGCACTGAAGCTTTCTTT. The chain links TRBV4-1 to TRBJ1-1; 11 positions agree with TRBD1. The CDR3 extends over 16 amino acids. V lost 4 bases and J lost 4; bases outside the gene matches: 8. Germline V gives CDR1 MGHRA, CDR2 YSYEKL.

As for this clonotype: A far more abundant clone sits one base away, making this likely a read error. This chain joins TRBV2 and TRBJ2-7; 7 positions agree with TRBD2. The CDR3 loop spans 14 amino acids. The J segment lost 7 bases and the V segment lost 4 bases, leaving 10 bases of the junction unmatched. Germline V gene sequence: CDR1 SNHLY, CDR2 FYNNEI. The chain's CDR3 is CASSASGSYNEQYF. CDR3 nucleotides: TGTGCCAGCAGTGCTAGCGGCTCCTACAATGAGCAGTACTTC.

This clonotype appeared many times. This chain links TRBV7-2 with TRBJ2-1; perhaps TRBD2 as D (6 bases). The CDR3 consists of 19 residues. Trimming shortened V by 2 bases and J by 2 bases, and 22 bases separated the two germline ends. In germline, CDR1 is SGHTA, CDR2 FQGNSA. CDR3 protein: CASSLPAGWSSVAYNEQFF. The CDR3 DNA reads as TGTGCCAGCAGCTTACCCGCGGGATGGTCTAGCGTGGCCTACAATGAGCAGTTCTTC.

The chain joins TRBV7-2 to TRBJ2-6; D is unresolved. Germline V gene sequence: CDR1 SGHTA, CDR2 FQGNSA. CDR3 length: 14 residues. Trimming shortened V by 1 base and J by 3 bases, and 4 bases separated the two germline ends. As DNA, the CDR3 is TGTGCCAGCAGCTTAGATCTTGGGGCCAACGTCCTGACTTTC. It codes for CASSLDLGANVLTF.

The J gene is TRBJ2-3, the V gene TRBV18; D perhaps matches TRBD1 (6 bases). Germline V gene lookup returns CDR1 KGHSH and CDR2 LQKENI. CDR3 length equals 16 residues. V shed 7 bases and J shed 0 bases, with 17 bases lying between them. The CDR3 region is CASYPQGQVSTDTQYF. Here the CDR3 DNA reads TGTGCCAGCTATCCACAGGGACAAGTCAGCACAGATACGCAGTATTTT.